Presented here are 3 T cell receptor beta chains from one specimen sequenced in a study of blood T cell repertoires in COVID-19. TCRdb keeps only in-frame clones here, not all; method: immunoSEQ multiplex PCR. The repertoire consists of 120,000 or so clones, with about 80% occurring once and the leading ten covering 20% to 30%. Sequencing input: peripheral blood. The receptors shown here come from a human donor in a cohort sampled during active COVID-19.

The chain recombines TRBV6-2 or TRBV6-3 with TRBJ2-3; 10 nucleotides agree with TRBD1. Germline CDR1 MNHEY, CDR2 SVGEGT. The ends lost 2 bases at V and 4 bases at J; junction bases unmatched: 12. The CDR3 is 18 residues long. The CDR3 loop reads CASSYEAGTGEGADTQYF. The CDR3 coding sequence is TGTGCCAGCAGTTACGAGGCCGGGACAGGGGAAGGGGCAGATACGCAGTATTTT.

This clone appeared a single time. The chain uses TRBV28 and TRBJ1-1; TRBD1 aligns across 7 bases. The V segment lost 5 bases and the J segment 6 bases; nucleotides outside the gene matches: 9. CDR3 size: 14 residues. Per germline, CDR1 MDHEN and CDR2 SYDVKM. The CDR3 bases are TGTGCCAGCAGTCCTAGAACAGGGGCTTCTGAAGCTTTCTTT. Protein: CASSPRTGASEAFF. The variable domain in full, with the rest retrieved from reference TRBV28 and TRBJ1-1, is DVKVTQSSRYLVKRTGEKVFLECVQDMDHENMFWYRQDPGLGLRLIYFSYDVKMKEKGDIPEGYSVSREKKERFSLILESASTNQTSMYLCASSPRTGASEAFFGQGTRLTVV.

The chain joins TRBV6-5 to TRBJ2-1; weak D call: TRBD1 (6 bases). The CDR3 has 12 amino acids. V was pared by 10 bases and J by 10 bases, with 17 bases between. Per germline, CDR1 MNHEY and CDR2 SVGAGI. The CDR3 DNA sequence: TGTGCCACCTACTCATCAGGGGACGAGCAGTTCTTC. Protein: CATYSSGDEQFF.